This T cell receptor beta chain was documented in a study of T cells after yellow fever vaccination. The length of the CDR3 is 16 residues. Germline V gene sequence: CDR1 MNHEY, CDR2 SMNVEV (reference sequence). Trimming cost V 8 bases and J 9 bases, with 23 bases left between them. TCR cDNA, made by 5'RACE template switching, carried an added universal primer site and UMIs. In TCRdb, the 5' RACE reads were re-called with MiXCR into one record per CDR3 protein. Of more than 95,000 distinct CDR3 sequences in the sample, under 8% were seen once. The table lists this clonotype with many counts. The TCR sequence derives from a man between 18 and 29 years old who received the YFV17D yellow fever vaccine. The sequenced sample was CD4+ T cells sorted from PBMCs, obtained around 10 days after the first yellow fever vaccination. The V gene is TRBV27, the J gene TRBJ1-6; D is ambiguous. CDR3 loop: CASSYFGPSGGSPLHF. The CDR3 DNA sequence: TGTGCCAGCTCTTATTTCGGTCCCTCCGGAGGTTCACCCCTCCACTTT.